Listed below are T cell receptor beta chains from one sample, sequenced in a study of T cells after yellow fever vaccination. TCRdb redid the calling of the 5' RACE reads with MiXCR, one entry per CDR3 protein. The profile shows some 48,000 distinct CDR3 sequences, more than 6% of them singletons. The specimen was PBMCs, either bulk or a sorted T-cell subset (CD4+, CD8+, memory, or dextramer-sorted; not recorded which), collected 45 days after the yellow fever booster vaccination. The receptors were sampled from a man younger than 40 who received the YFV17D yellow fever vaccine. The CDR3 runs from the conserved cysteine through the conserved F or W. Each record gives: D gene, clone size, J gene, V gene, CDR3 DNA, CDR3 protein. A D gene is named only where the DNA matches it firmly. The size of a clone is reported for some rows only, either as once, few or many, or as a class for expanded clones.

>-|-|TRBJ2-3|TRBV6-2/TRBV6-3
TGTGCCAGCAGTACCGGGACAAACACAGATACGCAGTATTTT
CASSTGTNTDTQYF
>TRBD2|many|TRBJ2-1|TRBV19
TGTGCCAGTAGTAGCGGGAGGGCCGGTGAGCAGTTCTTC
CASSSGRAGEQFF
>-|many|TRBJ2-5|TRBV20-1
TGCAGTGCTAAGACTAGACCCCTTTACCAAGAGACCCAGTACTTC
CSAKTRPLYQETQYF
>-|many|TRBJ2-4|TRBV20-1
TGCAGTGCTGCCGGGCCAGGGGATGTGATTCAGTACTTC
CSAAGPGDVIQYF
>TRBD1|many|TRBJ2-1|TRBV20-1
TGCAGTGCCCGGACAGGCTTTAATGAGCAGTTCTTC
CSARTGFNEQFF
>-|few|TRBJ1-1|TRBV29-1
TGCAGCGCGACGACCCTCGTGGGCCTTGAAGCTTTCTTT
CSATTLVGLEAFF
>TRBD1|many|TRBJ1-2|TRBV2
TGTGCCAGCAGCGATAGAGGGGGCCTGGGCTATGGCTACACCTTC
CASSDRGGLGYGYTF
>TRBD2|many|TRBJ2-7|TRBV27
TGTGCCAGCACCTTCGGGGGGGCAGGGGACTACGAGCAGTACTTC
CASTFGGAGDYEQYF
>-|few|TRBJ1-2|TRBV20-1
TGCAGTGCTTCTATGAACAGGGCCGGATATGGCTACACCTTC
CSASMNRAGYGYTF
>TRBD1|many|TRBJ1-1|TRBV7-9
TGTGCCAGCAGACTACAGGGGGTGGACACTGAAGCTTTCTTT
CASRLQGVDTEAFF
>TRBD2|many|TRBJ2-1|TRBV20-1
TGCAGTGCATGGACTAGACGGGATGAGCAGTTCTTC
CSAWTRRDEQFF
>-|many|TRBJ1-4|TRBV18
TGTGCCAGCTCACCGCACTATACAGTCCGCGGAACTGAAAAACTGTTTTTT
CASSPHYTVRGTEKLFF
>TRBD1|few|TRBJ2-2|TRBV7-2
TGTGCCAGCAGCGAACAGGGGTTCACCGGGGAGCTGTTTTTT
CASSEQGFTGELFF
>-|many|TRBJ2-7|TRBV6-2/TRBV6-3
TGTGCCAGCAGCCGAGGCCTGGGGCCCTACGAGCAGTACTTC
CASSRGLGPYEQYF
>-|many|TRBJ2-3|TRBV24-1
TGTGCCACCACCGTTAGCCTTAGCACAGATACGCAGTATTTT
CATTVSLSTDTQYF
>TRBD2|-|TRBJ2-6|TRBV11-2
TGTGCCAGCACTCCTAGACTAGCGGGCAGCTCTGGGGCCAACGTCCTGACTTTC
CASTPRLAGSSGANVLTF
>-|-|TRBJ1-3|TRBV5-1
TGCGCCAGCAGCTTGGGTCCGAGCTCTGGAAACACCATATATTTT
CASSLGPSSGNTIYF
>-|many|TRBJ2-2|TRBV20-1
TGCAGTGCTAGTGGGGGCGGAATTACCGGGGAGCTGTTTTTT
CSASGGGITGELFF
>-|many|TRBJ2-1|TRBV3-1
TGTGCCAGCAGCCAAGATGTGGGAGGGGGTCGTGAGCAGTTCTTC
CASSQDVGGGREQFF
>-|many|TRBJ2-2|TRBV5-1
TGCGCCAGCAGACCTATGGCCATGCTCGGCGGGGAGCTGTTTTTT
CASRPMAMLGGELFF
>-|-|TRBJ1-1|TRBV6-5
TGTGCCAGCAGTTCCTTGGCGGAAGCTTTCTTT
CASSSLAEAFF
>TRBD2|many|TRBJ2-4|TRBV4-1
TGCGCCAGCAGCCAAGGGGATTTGCGGGAGATGCGGAAGGCCAAAAACATTCAGTACTTC
CASSQGDLREMRKAKNIQYF
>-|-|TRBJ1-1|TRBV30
TGTGCCTGGAGTGGGGGGAAGAACACTGAAGCTTTCTTT
CAWSGGKNTEAFF
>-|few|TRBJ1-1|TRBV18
TGTGCCAGCTCACCGAGTCGGACGCAAACGAACACTGAAGCTTTCTTT
CASSPSRTQTNTEAFF
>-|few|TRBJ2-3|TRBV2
TGTGCCAGCAGCCGCCAGGGTTCACGGGGATCAGATACGCAGTATTTT
CASSRQGSRGSDTQYF
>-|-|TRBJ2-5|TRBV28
TGTGCCAGCACCCCCCCGGCAGTCCAAGAGACCCAGTACTTC
CASTPPAVQETQYF
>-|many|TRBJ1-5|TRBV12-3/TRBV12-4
TGTGCCAGCAGTTTACCGGGCCAGCCCCAGCATTTT
CASSLPGQPQHF
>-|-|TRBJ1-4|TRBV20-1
TGCAGTGCTAGAGACATCGCGGGCAGATCTGTGTATACTAATGAAAAACTGTTTTTT
CSARDIAGRSVYTNEKLFF
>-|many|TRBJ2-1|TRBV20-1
TGCAGTGCTACTCGAGAGTGGGACGACTACAATGAGCAGTTCTTC
CSATREWDDYNEQFF
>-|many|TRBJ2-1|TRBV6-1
TGTGCCAGCAGTGCCACCGGACAGATAAATGAGCAGTTCTTC
CASSATGQINEQFF
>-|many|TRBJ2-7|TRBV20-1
TGCAGTGCTAGAGCCCCCAGGAGCTCCTACGAGCAGTACTTC
CSARAPRSSYEQYF